These T cell receptor beta chains were read from a single sample in a study of OX40 agonist ivuxolimab in advanced cancers. Clones were sequenced by immunoSEQ multiplex PCR, and TCRdb holds only the in-frame ones, with some missing. The top ten hold approximately 7% of the sample, which has tens of thousands of clones, more than 90% seen once. The sample consisted of CD4+ or CD8+ T cells sorted from blood, taken in a trial of the OX40 agonist ivuxolimab. The receptors were sampled from an adult with an advanced solid tumor such as melanoma, head and neck, liver or kidney cancer. Each CDR3 is given with its conserved first and last residue. The order of the fields is V gene, J gene, clone size, D gene, CDR3 protein, CDR3 DNA. The D gene is left open where the match is weak. Not every row has a clone size; where given, it reads once, few, many or a size class.

>TRBV19|TRBJ1-2|-|-
CASSIAASNYGYTF
TGTGCCAGTAGTATAGCGGCCAGCAACTATGGCTACACCTTC
>TRBV29-1|TRBJ2-5|-|TRBD1
CSKYRGPEETQYF
TGCAGCAAATACAGGGGGCCGGAGGAGACCCAGTACTTC
>TRBV28|TRBJ2-4|-|TRBD1
CASSLLDRGVYIQYF
TGTGCCAGCAGTTTATTGGACAGGGGTGTATACATTCAGTACTTC
>TRBV7-3|TRBJ2-1|-|-
CASSLGVGRTYNEQFF
TGTGCCAGCAGCTTAGGGGTGGGACGAACCTACAATGAGCAGTTCTTC
>TRBV5-1|TRBJ1-4|-|TRBD1
CASSLSGRGANEKLFF
TGCGCCAGCAGCCTGAGCGGCAGGGGGGCTAATGAAAAACTGTTTTTT
>TRBV13|TRBJ2-5|-|-
CASSPERETQYF
TGTGCCAGCAGCCCAGAAAGGGAGACCCAGTACTTC
>TRBV19|TRBJ1-5|few|-
CASRTTETSNQPQHF
TGTGCCAGTAGGACGACAGAGACAAGCAATCAGCCCCAGCATTTT
>TRBV7-8|TRBJ2-5|-|-
CASSPVGGGETQYF
TGTGCCAGCAGCCCTGTGGGAGGGGGAGAGACCCAGTACTTC
>TRBV7-8|TRBJ2-7|-|TRBD2
CASTLSREGGEQYF
TGTGCCAGCACCTTATCACGGGAGGGGGGCGAGCAGTACTTC
>TRBV4-2|TRBJ2-5|-|-
CASSQDFGGETQYF
TGTGCCAGCAGCCAAGATTTCGGGGGAGAGACCCAGTACTTC
>TRBV18|TRBJ2-7|-|-
CASSPAPGYYEQYF
TGTGCCAGCTCACCCGCACCGGGGTACTACGAGCAGTACTTC
>TRBV5-1|TRBJ1-5|-|-
CASIVTGGIDSNQPQHF
TGCGCCAGCATAGTTACGGGGGGTATCGATAGCAATCAGCCCCAGCATTTT
>TRBV9|TRBJ2-3|-|-
CASSVGGVPWDTQYF
TGTGCCAGCAGCGTAGGGGGGGTACCTTGGGATACGCAGTATTTT
>TRBV11-2|TRBJ2-7|-|TRBD1
CASSRAGDRATYEQYF
TGTGCCAGCAGCCGGGCCGGGGACAGGGCCACCTACGAGCAGTACTTC
>TRBV5-1|TRBJ2-4|-|-
CASSLEEGRRKNIQYF
TGCGCCAGCAGCTTGGAAGAGGGGCGGCGCAAAAACATTCAGTACTTC
>TRBV6-1|TRBJ2-7|-|TRBD2
CASSELMAGGPYEQYF
TGTGCCAGCAGTGAATTGATGGCGGGAGGGCCCTACGAGCAGTACTTC
>TRBV30|TRBJ2-5|-|-
CAWGTQGPQETQYF
TGTGCCTGGGGTACGCAGGGACCCCAAGAGACCCAGTACTTC
>TRBV5-1|TRBJ2-7|-|-
CASSSGTIPYEQYF
TGCGCCAGCAGCTCGGGGACGATCCCTTACGAGCAGTACTTC
>TRBV6-5|TRBJ2-5|-|-
CASSYWGQETQYF
TGTGCCAGCAGTTACTGGGGGCAAGAGACCCAGTACTTC
>TRBV27|TRBJ1-5|few|TRBD1
CASSRQGLGNQPQHF
TGTGCCAGCAGCAGACAGGGCTTGGGCAATCAGCCCCAGCATTTT
>TRBV2|TRBJ1-6|-|-
CASIQSGGSPLHF
TGTGCCAGCATTCAGTCAGGAGGGTCACCCCTCCACTTT
>TRBV27|TRBJ1-4|-|-
CASSPGATNEKLFF
TGTGCCAGCAGCCCAGGGGCAACTAATGAAAAACTGTTTTTT
>TRBV20-1|TRBJ2-1|-|TRBD1
CSARGGTGQFF
TGCAGTGCTAGAGGAGGGACAGGGCAGTTCTTC
>TRBV27|TRBJ1-2|-|TRBD1
CASSGDRGFYGYTF
TGTGCCAGTAGCGGGGACAGGGGATTCTATGGCTACACCTTC
>TRBV6-5|TRBJ1-3|few|-
CASRPGARNTIYF
TGTGCCAGCAGGCCCGGGGCAAGAAACACCATATATTTT
>TRBV4-1|TRBJ1-1|-|TRBD1
CASSHSIIQGSDEAFF
TGCGCCAGCAGCCATTCGATAATACAGGGGTCGGATGAAGCTTTCTTT
>TRBV19|TRBJ2-5|-|-
CASSLAVLQETQYF
TGTGCCAGTAGCCTCGCGGTTTTACAAGAGACCCAGTACTTC
>TRBV4-2|TRBJ2-2|few|-
CASSRSGAGELFF
TGTGCCAGCAGCCGCTCGGGAGCGGGGGAGCTGTTTTTT
>TRBV6-5|TRBJ1-3|-|-
CASSYGRASSGNTIYF
TGTGCCAGCAGTTACGGCAGGGCGAGCTCTGGAAACACCATATATTTT
>TRBV5-1|TRBJ2-5|once|TRBD1
CASNRQGALATETQYF
TGCGCCAGCAACCGACAGGGGGCACTAGCTACGGAGACCCAGTACTTC
>TRBV9|TRBJ2-7|-|TRBD2
CASSVFGGGLLEQYF
TGTGCCAGCAGCGTATTTGGCGGGGGACTTCTCGAGCAGTACTTC
>TRBV15|TRBJ2-7|-|-
CATSRGGSYEQYF
TGTGCCACCAGCAGAGGGGGCTCCTACGAGCAGTACTTC
>TRBV5-1|TRBJ2-2|-|TRBD2
CASSLKAGTSGELFF
TGCGCCAGCAGCTTGAAAGCGGGGACCTCCGGGGAGCTGTTTTTT
>TRBV5-1|TRBJ2-7|-|-
CASTDWVGYEQYF
TGCGCCAGCACCGATTGGGTTGGCTACGAGCAGTACTTC
>TRBV28|TRBJ1-1|-|-
CASSVTVNTEAFF
TGTGCCAGCAGTGTCACAGTGAACACTGAAGCTTTCTTT